The present TCR beta chain was sequenced within a study of blood T cell repertoires in COVID-19. On the study more broadly: The samples span acute and convalescent COVID-19 from the United States, Italy and Spain.

Only in-frame clones appear in the TCRdb table, and some are missing; sequencing was by immunoSEQ multiplex PCR. The data hold about 330,000 clones, with 70% to 90% observed a single time. Adults between roughly 18 and 95 years of age took part from approximately 24 US areas. The CDR3 totals 15 residues. Germline values: CDR1 SQVTM, CDR2 ANQGSEA. V was clipped by 6 bases and J by 4 bases, with 18 bases between them. The sequence was collected from a woman aged 25 to 39 who had recovered from COVID-19. Sequences were obtained from PBMCs or T cells enriched from blood (not recorded which). J is TRBJ1-4 and V is TRBV29-1, with D tentatively TRBD1 (6 bases). The CDR3, as DNA: TGCAGCGTCCGAAAGGCGGGGGCCTATAATGAAAAACTGTTTTTT. Its protein is CSVRKAGAYNEKLFF.